This is a list of T cell receptor beta chains from one sample in a study of vaccination effects on CD4 cells after COVID-19. Antigens of these TCRs are unknown. The repertoire was sequenced with immunoSEQ multiplex PCR; TCRdb's copy has only in-frame clones and lacks some. The table shows roughly 63,000 clones, with under 80% occurring only once. Material: CD4+ T cells from PBMCs cultured with HCoV-OC43 spike peptides, obtained after COVID-19 vaccination. These receptors came from a human donor who received a COVID-19 vaccine. Each CDR3 is given with its conserved first and last residue. The order of the fields is clone size, J gene, D gene, V gene, CDR3 protein, CDR3 DNA. The D gene is left open where the match is weak. Clone size appears in some rows only: once, few, many, or a class for an expanded clone.

.	TRBJ2-3	.	TRBV6-6	CASSYDRTDTQYF	TGTGCCAGCAGTTATGACCGCACAGATACGCAGTATTTT
once	TRBJ2-1	TRBD2	TRBV11-2	CASSLSLAGEQFF	TGTGCCAGCAGCTTAAGCCTAGCGGGTGAGCAGTTCTTC
.	TRBJ1-4	TRBD1	TRBV19	CASSKPGQGNEKLFF	TGTGCCAGTAGTAAGCCGGGACAGGGGAATGAAAAACTGTTTTTT
.	TRBJ1-2	.	TRBV21-1	CASSMGPSEDGYTF	TGTGCCAGCAGCATGGGACCCTCAGAGGATGGCTACACCTTC
.	TRBJ1-4	.	TRBV5-1	CASSLQGRATNEKLFF	TGCGCCAGCAGCCTACAGGGACGGGCAACTAATGAAAAACTGTTTTTT
.	TRBJ2-1	.	TRBV15	CATSPRGGASSYNEQFF	TGTGCCACCAGCCCCCGAGGGGGAGCCTCCTCCTACAATGAGCAGTTCTTC
.	TRBJ2-1	.	TRBV19	CASIEGGTNNEQFF	TGTGCCAGTATTGAAGGGGGGACGAACAATGAGCAGTTCTTC
.	TRBJ1-4	.	TRBV20-1	CSASGGRALNEKLFF	TGCAGTGCTAGTGGGGGACGAGCCCTTAATGAAAAACTGTTTTTT
.	TRBJ1-1	TRBD1	TRBV18	CASSPPEQGALNTEAFF	TGTGCCAGCTCACCACCGGAGCAGGGGGCCCTAAACACTGAAGCTTTCTTT
.	TRBJ2-5	TRBD1	TRBV7-9	CASSLGVGQGQETQYF	TGTGCCAGCAGCTTAGGAGTAGGACAGGGGCAAGAGACCCAGTACTTC
.	TRBJ2-2	.	TRBV11-3	CASSLTGVGTGELFF	TGTGCCAGCAGCCTCACGGGGGTAGGCACCGGGGAGCTGTTTTTT
once	TRBJ2-3	.	TRBV5-1	CASSLTSGSGASTDTQYF	TGCGCCAGCAGCTTAACCTCTGGGTCGGGTGCTAGCACAGATACGCAGTATTTT
.	TRBJ2-6	.	TRBV27	CASSFVSSGANVLTF	TGTGCCAGCAGTTTTGTGAGCTCTGGGGCCAACGTCCTGACTTTC
.	TRBJ2-1	TRBD2	TRBV7-2	CASSSGGPSYNEQFF	TGTGCCAGCAGCTCGGGGGGGCCGTCCTACAATGAGCAGTTCTTC
.	TRBJ2-2	TRBD2	TRBV2	CASRPGLAGTGELFF	TGTGCCAGCAGGCCGGGACTAGCGGGGACCGGGGAGCTGTTTTTT
.	TRBJ1-5	.	TRBV6-2/TRBV6-3	CASSDNRVFQPQHF	TGTGCCAGCAGTGACAACAGGGTTTTTCAGCCCCAGCATTTT
.	TRBJ2-1	TRBD2	TRBV5-1	CASSPQAGGLGIEQFF	TGCGCCAGCAGCCCCCAGGCGGGGGGGCTCGGGATTGAGCAGTTCTTC
.	TRBJ1-1	TRBD1	TRBV5-1	CASSVRDRGLLNTEAFF	TGCGCCAGCAGCGTCCGGGACAGGGGGCTCCTGAACACTGAAGCTTTCTTT
.	TRBJ1-1	.	TRBV24-1	CATSLGVGTEAFF	TGTGCCACGTCTCTAGGGGTGGGCACTGAAGCTTTCTTT
.	TRBJ1-1	.	TRBV10-3	CAISDQENTEAFF	TGTGCCATCAGTGATCAGGAGAACACTGAAGCTTTCTTT
.	TRBJ1-3	.	TRBV2	CASRVQGNTIYF	TGTGCCAGCAGGGTCCAAGGAAACACCATATATTTT
.	TRBJ2-6	.	TRBV5-1	CASSFGGIANVLTF	TGCGCCAGCAGCTTTGGGGGGATAGCCAACGTCCTGACTTTC
.	TRBJ1-1	.	TRBV11-1	CASSGRDGGLSTEAFF	TGTGCCAGCAGCGGTAGGGACGGCGGGTTGAGCACTGAAGCTTTCTTT
.	TRBJ1-2	.	TRBV27	CASSQAGTYGYTF	TGTGCCAGCAGCCAGGCTGGGACCTATGGCTACACCTTC
.	TRBJ1-2	TRBD1	TRBV10-3	CAIRGTGQGYTF	TGTGCCATCAGAGGGACAGGGCAAGGCTACACCTTC
medium-sized	TRBJ2-4	.	TRBV28	CASQKQFKSQYF	TGTGCCAGCCAAAAGCAGTTCAAATCTCAGTACTTC
.	TRBJ1-2	TRBD1	TRBV18	CASSLNQGVGYGYTF	TGTGCCAGCTCACTCAATCAGGGGGTTGGATATGGCTACACCTTC
.	TRBJ2-2	TRBD1	TRBV6-2/TRBV6-3	CASSYPGQGGTNTGELFF	TGTGCCAGCAGTTACCCGGGACAGGGGGGGACCAACACCGGGGAGCTGTTTTTT
.	TRBJ2-5	.	TRBV5-1	CASSLGRATPQETQYF	TGCGCCAGCAGCTTGGGACGGGCCACCCCTCAAGAGACCCAGTACTTC
.	TRBJ1-5	.	TRBV28	CASSLSAGQNQPQHF	TGTGCCAGCAGTTTGTCTGCCGGACAGAATCAGCCCCAGCATTTT
.	TRBJ1-6	.	TRBV16	CASSQSQGQGSPLHF	TGTGCCAGCAGCCAATCCCAGGGGCAAGGTTCACCCCTCCACTTT
.	TRBJ1-2	.	TRBV4-3	CASSRTLTGLRGYTF	TGCGCCAGCAGCCGGACGCTTACGGGGCTGAGAGGCTACACCTTC
few	TRBJ2-6	.	TRBV25-1	CASSARQGGAGANVLTF	TGTGCCAGCAGCGCCAGACAGGGAGGCGCTGGGGCCAACGTCCTGACTTTC
.	TRBJ1-4	.	TRBV5-1	CASSQGRGTNEKLFF	TGCGCCAGCAGCCAAGGCCGCGGGACTAATGAAAAACTGTTTTTT
.	TRBJ2-5	.	TRBV10-3	CAISESQVEETQYF	TGTGCCATCAGTGAGTCTCAGGTGGAAGAGACCCAGTACTTC
few	TRBJ1-5	.	TRBV19	CASSIDVWGNQPQHF	TGTGCCAGTAGTATAGATGTTTGGGGGAATCAGCCCCAGCATTTT
.	TRBJ2-6	TRBD1	TRBV7-9	CASSISGTGVSGANVLTF	TGTGCCAGCAGCATATCCGGGACAGGCGTCTCCGGGGCCAACGTCCTGACTTTC
.	TRBJ1-4	.	TRBV7-3	CASSLSRSEKLFF	TGTGCCAGCAGCTTAAGCCGGAGTGAAAAACTGTTTTTT
few	TRBJ1-2	.	TRBV4-1	CASSQVGLNYGYTF	TGCGCCAGCAGCCAAGTGGGACTTAACTATGGCTACACCTTC
.	TRBJ1-4	.	TRBV28	CASSVIFRDPTNEKLFF	TGTGCCAGCAGTGTCATCTTCCGGGACCCAACTAATGAAAAACTGTTTTTT
.	TRBJ1-1	.	TRBV19	CATSLSGGVGTEAFF	TGTGCCACCTCCTTATCAGGCGGGGTGGGGACTGAAGCTTTCTTT
.	TRBJ2-3	TRBD1	TRBV5-4	CASSTGQGPDTQYF	TGTGCCAGCAGCACTGGACAGGGGCCAGATACGCAGTATTTT
.	TRBJ2-2	.	TRBV18	CASSPQQGLGATGELFF	TGTGCCAGCTCACCACAACAGGGTCTTGGGGCGACCGGGGAGCTGTTTTTT
.	TRBJ2-3	.	TRBV5-6	CASSLDRADTQYF	TGTGCCAGCAGCTTGGACAGGGCAGATACGCAGTATTTT
.	TRBJ2-3	TRBD2	TRBV7-9	CASRPLAGGSTDTQYF	TGTGCCAGCAGACCGCTGGCGGGGGGTTCCACAGATACGCAGTATTTT
.	TRBJ2-3	.	TRBV27	CASSSGGITDTQYF	TGTGCCAGCAGCTCTGGGGGGATCACAGATACGCAGTATTTT
.	TRBJ1-2	TRBD1	TRBV6-1	CASSERTGGHYGYTF	TGTGCCAGCAGTGAGAGGACAGGGGGCCACTATGGCTACACCTTC
.	TRBJ1-5	.	TRBV6-2/TRBV6-3	CASSYPQGPSQPQHF	TGTGCCAGCAGTTACCCACAGGGTCCAAGTCAGCCCCAGCATTTT
.	TRBJ1-4	.	TRBV25-1	CASSQRNEKLFF	TGTGCCAGCAGTCAACGGAATGAAAAACTGTTTTTT